Given below is one T cell receptor beta chain in context. With 7 bases removed from V and 3 bases from J, the gap between germline ends came to 26 bases. Germline V gene data show CDR1 as SGHDT and CDR2 as YYEEEE. The CDR3 has 17 amino acids. This record belongs to a study of blood T cell repertoires in COVID-19. Study-wide background: Both acute and convalescent COVID-19 samples were obtained from the United States, Italy and Spain. T cells, B-cell-depleted T cells, or PBMCs provided the cDNA or gDNA that served as material.

TCRdb's copy holds only in-frame clones and misses some; the assay was immunoSEQ multiplex PCR. Of 200,000 to 250,000 clones listed, almost 90% are singletons. Sequencing used peripheral blood. The J gene is TRBJ2-7, the V gene TRBV5-6; a weak D match, TRBD1 (7 bases). This receptor was obtained from a man younger than 35 with active or convalescent COVID-19. CDR3: CASSTAAGQILFYEQYF. CDR3 in DNA: TGTGCCAGCTCCACAGCCGCGGGACAGATACTTTTCTACGAGCAGTACTTC.